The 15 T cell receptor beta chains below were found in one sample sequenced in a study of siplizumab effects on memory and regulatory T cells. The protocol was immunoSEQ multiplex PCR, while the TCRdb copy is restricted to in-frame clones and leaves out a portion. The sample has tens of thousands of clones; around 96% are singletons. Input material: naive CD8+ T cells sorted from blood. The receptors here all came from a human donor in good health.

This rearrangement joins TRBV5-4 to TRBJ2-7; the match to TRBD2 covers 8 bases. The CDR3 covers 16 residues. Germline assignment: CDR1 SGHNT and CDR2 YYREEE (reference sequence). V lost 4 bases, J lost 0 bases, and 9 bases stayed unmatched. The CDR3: CASSQDRRGGSYEQYF. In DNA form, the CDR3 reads TGTGCCAGCAGCCAAGATCGTCGGGGGGGCTCCTACGAGCAGTACTTC.

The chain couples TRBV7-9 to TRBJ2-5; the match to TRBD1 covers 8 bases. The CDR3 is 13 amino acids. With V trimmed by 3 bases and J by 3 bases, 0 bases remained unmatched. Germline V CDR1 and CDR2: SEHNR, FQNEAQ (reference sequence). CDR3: CASSLDREETQYF. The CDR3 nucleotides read TGTGCCAGCAGCTTGGACAGGGAAGAGACCCAGTACTTC. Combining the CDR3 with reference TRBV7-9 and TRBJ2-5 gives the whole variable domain DTGVSQNPRHKITKRGQNVTFRCDPISEHNRLYWYRQTLGQGPEFLTYFQNEAQLEKSRLLSDRFSAERPKGSFSTLEIQRTEQGDSAMYLCASSLDREETQYFGPGTRLLVL.

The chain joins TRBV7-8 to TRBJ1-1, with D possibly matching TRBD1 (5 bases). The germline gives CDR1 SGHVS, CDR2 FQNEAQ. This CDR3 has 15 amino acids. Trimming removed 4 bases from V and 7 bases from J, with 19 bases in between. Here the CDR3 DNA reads TGTGCCAGCAGCTCCCTATCTGCGGGGGGGGGTGAAGCTTTCTTT. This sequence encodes CASSSLSAGGGEAFF.

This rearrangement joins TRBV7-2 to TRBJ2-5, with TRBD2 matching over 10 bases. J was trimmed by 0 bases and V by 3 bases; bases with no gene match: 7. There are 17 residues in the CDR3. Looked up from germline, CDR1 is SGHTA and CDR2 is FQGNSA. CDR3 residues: CASSLELAGWYQETQYF. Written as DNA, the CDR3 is TGTGCCAGCAGCTTGGAACTAGCGGGATGGTACCAAGAGACCCAGTACTTC. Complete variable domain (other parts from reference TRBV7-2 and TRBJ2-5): GAGVSQSPSNKVTEKGKDVELRCDPISGHTALYWYRQSLGQGLEFLIYFQGNSAPDKSGLPSDRFSAERTGGSVSTLTIQRTQQEDSAVYLCASSLELAGWYQETQYFGPGTRLLVL.

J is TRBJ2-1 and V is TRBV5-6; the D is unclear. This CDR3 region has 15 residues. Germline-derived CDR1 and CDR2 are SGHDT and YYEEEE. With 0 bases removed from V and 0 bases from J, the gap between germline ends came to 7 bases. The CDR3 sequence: CASSLGGSSYNEQFF. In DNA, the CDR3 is TGTGCCAGCAGCTTGGGGGGTAGCTCCTACAATGAGCAGTTCTTC.

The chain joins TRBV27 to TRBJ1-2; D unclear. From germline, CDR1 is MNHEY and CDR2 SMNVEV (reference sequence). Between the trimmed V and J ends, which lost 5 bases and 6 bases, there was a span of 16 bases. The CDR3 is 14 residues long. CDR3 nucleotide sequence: TGTGCCAGCAGTGGGTTGGAAGGAGGTCATGGCTACACCTTC. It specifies CASSGLEGGHGYTF.

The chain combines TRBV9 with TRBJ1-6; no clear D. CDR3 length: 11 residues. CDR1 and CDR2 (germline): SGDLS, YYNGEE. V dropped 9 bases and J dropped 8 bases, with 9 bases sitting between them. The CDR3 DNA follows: TGTGCCACCCGGACGGATTCACCCCTCCACTTT. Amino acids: CATRTDSPLHF.

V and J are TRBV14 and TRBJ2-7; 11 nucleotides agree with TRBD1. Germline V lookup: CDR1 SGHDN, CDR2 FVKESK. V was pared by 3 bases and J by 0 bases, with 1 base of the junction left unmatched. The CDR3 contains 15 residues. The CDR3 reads CASSQDRGPSYEQYF. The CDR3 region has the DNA TGTGCCAGCAGCCAGGACAGGGGGCCCTCCTACGAGCAGTACTTC. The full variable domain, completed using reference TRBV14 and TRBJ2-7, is EAGVTQFPSHSVIEKGQTVTLRCDPISGHDNLYWYRRVMGKEIKFLLHFVKESKQDESGMPNNRFLAERTGGTYSTLKVQPAELEDSGVYFCASSQDRGPSYEQYFGPGTRLTVT.

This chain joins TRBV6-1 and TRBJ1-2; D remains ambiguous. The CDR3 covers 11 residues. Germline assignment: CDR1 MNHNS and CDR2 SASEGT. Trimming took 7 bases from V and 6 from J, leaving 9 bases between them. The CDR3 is CASMGPHGYTF. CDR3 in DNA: TGTGCCAGCATGGGCCCACATGGCTACACCTTC.

CDR3 amino acids: CASSKMGQLYGYTF. In nucleotides, the CDR3 is TGCGCCAGCAGTAAAATGGGACAGCTTTATGGCTACACCTTC. This sequence joins TRBV4-3 and TRBJ1-2, with 7 positions matching TRBD1. CDR1 is LGHNA, CDR2 YSLEER, per germline. J lost 5 bases, V lost 6 bases, and 9 bases had no gene match. The CDR3 is 14 residues long.

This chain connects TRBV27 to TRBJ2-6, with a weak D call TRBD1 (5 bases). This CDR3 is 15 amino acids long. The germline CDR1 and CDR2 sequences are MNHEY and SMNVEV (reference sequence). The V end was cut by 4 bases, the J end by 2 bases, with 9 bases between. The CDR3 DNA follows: TGTGCCAGCAGTTACAGGTTCACTGGGGCCAACGTCCTGACTTTC. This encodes CASSYRFTGANVLTF.

This CDR3 reads CASSQRAPSTYEQYF. The CDR3 DNA is TGTGCCAGCAGCCAACGGGCTCCGTCAACCTACGAGCAGTACTTC. This rearrangement joins TRBV4-2 to TRBJ2-7; no clear D. V was cut by 2 bases and J by 2 bases, with 13 bases left in between. Germline V lookup: CDR1 LGHNA, CDR2 YNFKEQ. This CDR3 has 15 amino acids.

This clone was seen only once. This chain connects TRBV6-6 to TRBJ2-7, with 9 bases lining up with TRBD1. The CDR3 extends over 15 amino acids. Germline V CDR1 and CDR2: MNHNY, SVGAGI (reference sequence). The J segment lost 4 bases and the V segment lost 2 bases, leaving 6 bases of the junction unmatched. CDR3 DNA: TGTGCCAGCAGTTACGGGACAGGGAGGGAATACGAGCAGTACTTC. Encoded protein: CASSYGTGREYEQYF.

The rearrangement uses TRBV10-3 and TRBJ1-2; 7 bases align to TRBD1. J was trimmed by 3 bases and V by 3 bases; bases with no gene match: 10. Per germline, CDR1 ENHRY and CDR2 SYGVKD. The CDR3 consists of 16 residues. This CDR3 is CAISDSDGDSYYGYTF. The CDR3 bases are TGTGCCATCAGTGACTCGGATGGGGACAGTTACTATGGCTACACCTTC.

CDR3 protein: CASSPDLETQYF. The CDR3 nucleotides are TGTGCCAGCAGTCCAGATTTGGAGACCCAGTACTTC. The V call is TRBV6-5, the J call TRBJ2-5; D unresolved. The CDR3 length is 12 residues. The V gene lost 5 bases and the J gene lost 5 bases, with 9 bases spanning the gap. Germline CDR1 MNHEY, CDR2 SVGAGI.